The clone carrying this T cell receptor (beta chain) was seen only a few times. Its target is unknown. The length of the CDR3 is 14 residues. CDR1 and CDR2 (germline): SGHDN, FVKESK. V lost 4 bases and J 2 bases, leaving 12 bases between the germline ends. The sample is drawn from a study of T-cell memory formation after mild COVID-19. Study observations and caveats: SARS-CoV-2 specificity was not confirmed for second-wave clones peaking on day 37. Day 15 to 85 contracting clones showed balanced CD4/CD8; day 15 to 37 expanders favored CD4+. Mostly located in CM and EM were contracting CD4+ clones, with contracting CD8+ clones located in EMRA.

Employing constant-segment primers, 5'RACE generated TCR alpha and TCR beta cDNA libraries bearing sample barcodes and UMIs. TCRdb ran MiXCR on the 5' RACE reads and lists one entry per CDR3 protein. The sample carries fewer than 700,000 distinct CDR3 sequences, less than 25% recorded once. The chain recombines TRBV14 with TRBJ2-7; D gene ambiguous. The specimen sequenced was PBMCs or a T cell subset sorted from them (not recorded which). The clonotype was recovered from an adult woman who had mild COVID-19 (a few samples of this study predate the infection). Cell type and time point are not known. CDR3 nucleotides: TGTGCCAGCAGCCCGGGCAGGACCACCTACGAGCAGTACTTC. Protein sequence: CASSPGRTTYEQYF.